This TCR beta chain was documented in a study of shared clonotypes between healthy human individuals. Study-wide context: The study used three CD4 naive, three CD4 memory, two CD8 naive and one CD8 memory plate per donor.

This table comes from immunoSEQ multiplex PCR, and its TCRdb copy is limited to in-frame clones, with some not included. This sample has 2.3 million or so clones, with roughly 93% found just once. The study drew its donors from healthy HIV-negative adults without recent acute infections or vaccinations. Within Nashville, Tennessee resided all donors, each a Caucasian adult. This clone was seen a handful of times. Other DNA sequences within the sample encode an identical CDR3. Germline assignment: CDR1 GTSNPN and CDR2 SVGIG (reference sequence). Trimming left V 0 bases short and J 2 bases short, with 5 bases between. The CDR3 has 13 amino acids.

The receptor comes from a man younger than 35 in good health. Some clones in this sample may be carry-over from other donors' samples. The chain carries TRBV30 and TRBJ1-5; no definite D call. The sequencing sample was made of naive CD4+ T cells from PBMCs. Subset reported: CD45RA+ positively selected. CDR3 sequence (DNA): TGTGCCTGGAGTGTTAGGCGCAATCAGCCCCAGCATTTT. It codes for CAWSVRRNQPQHF.